This TCR beta chain was captured by sequencing in a study of T-cell reconstitution after alpha-beta-depleted transplantation in children. Points from the study as a whole: Alpha-beta T cells present about two months after transplant were reported to originate from several hundred expanded graft clones. After transplant, high TCRbeta diversity at day 60 in some patients arose from surviving recipient T cells and thymic progenitors. One year post-transplant, T-cell counts and diversity were largely derived from T cells produced anew.

A word on this clonotype: Antigen unknown.

Preparation of the TCRbeta library was carried out with unique molecular identifiers. TCRdb re-analysed the PCR reads in MiXCR, keeping a single row per CDR3 protein. Among about 420,000 distinct CDR3 sequences listed, about 16% were seen once. V lost 2 bases and J lost 9, with 8 bases in between. Germline assignment: CDR1 SQVTM and CDR2 ANQGSEA. This CDR3 has 11 amino acids. This sequence was found in a boy in the first two years of life who had a stem cell transplant for Wiskott-Aldrich syndrome, so the T cells may come from the graft donor. This specimen was PBMCs, mostly from graft donor cells, taken 360 days after TCRalphabeta/CD19-depleted stem cell transplant. The J gene is TRBJ2-1, the V gene TRBV29-1; D perhaps matches TRBD2 (5 bases). The CDR3 loop is CSVENRGEQFF. The CDR3 nucleotides read TGCAGCGTTGAAAATCGGGGTGAGCAGTTCTTC.